Listed below are T cell receptor beta chains from one sample, sequenced in a study of tumor-infiltrating lymphocytes in oesophageal squamous cell carcinoma. From the PCR reads, TCRdb called clonotypes with MiXCR, one entry per CDR3 protein. The sample includes roughly 23,000 distinct CDR3 sequences, under 35% seen only once; the top ten take approximately 19%. Sequencing used esophageal tumor tissue. The receptors were sampled from a female donor with esophageal squamous cell carcinoma. Both conserved end residues are trimmed from each CDR3.

cdr3_aa v_call cdr3_length
ASSRGVGETQY TRBV7-2 11
ASEISGIYNEQF TRBV2 12
ASSRNRNTGELY TRBV10-1 12
ASSEGWTSNEQF TRBV6-1 12
ASSLASTAGTSLNEQF TRBV7-2 16
ATSRPVVGREEKLF TRBV15 14
ASSIGATGGGIGELF TRBV19 15
ASSYTRADTQY TRBV6-1 11
ASGSGGTTLNTEAF TRBV5-4 14
ATSREGGQGHYEQY TRBV15 14
ASSLFVGTVYQPQH TRBV7-2 14
ASSRDLRGGRNPGELF TRBV7-3 16
ASSFGKREESQTYEQF TRBV7-3 16
ATSDFKNEQF TRBV24-1 10
ASKTQGGLFGYT TRBV27 12
ASCYGGQPNEQF TRBV6-5 12
ASSDRGPGEPKNIQY TRBV2 15
ASSQTSGRLNEQF TRBV7-6 13
ASSYGFGNTIY TRBV6-6 11
ASSELMGALYNEQY TRBV6-1 14
ATIATSYEQY TRBV28 10
ASSLGWGKYQPQH TRBV12-3/TRBV12-4 13
ASSSYQNKEKLF TRBV28 12
SASSGASGTDTQY TRBV20-1 13
ASSVIGQRSTDTQY TRBV6-1 14
ASSSRTSGRYEQY TRBV7-9 13
SARGLAGEQY TRBV20-1 10
ASSYRGMNTEAF TRBV12-3/TRBV12-4 12
ASRPGPHIETQY TRBV7-6 12
ASSPASMEQY TRBV18 10
ASSLTGYNGYT TRBV7-3 11